The sequence of this TCR beta chain was determined in a study of T cells after yellow fever vaccination. Study-wide findings and caveats: CD4 and CD8 compartments shared a small share of clonotypes, likely from convergent recombination. After the booster, 96% of CD4 and 75% to 90% of CD8 primary-response clones were re-detected. Peaking on day 5 versus 15, the secondary response was faster but weaker.

Template-switching 5'RACE yielded the TCR cDNA; a universal primer site and UMIs were added in the process. TCRdb analysed the 5' RACE reads with MiXCR anew, one entry per CDR3 protein. The table lists 250,000 or so distinct CDR3 sequences, around 3.5% of them singletons. The CDR3 sequence is 15 residues long. CDR1 is MNHEY and CDR2 is SVGAGI in the germline V gene. With 0 bases removed from V and 11 bases from J, the gap between germline ends came to 17 bases. This clonotype has a count of ten or more. Its target is not known. The genes are TRBV6-5 and TRBJ1-5; D may be TRBD1 (5 bases). The receptor was isolated from a man aged 18 to 29 who received the YFV17D yellow fever vaccine. The material sequenced was PBMCs, taken 15 days after the yellow fever booster vaccination. The CDR3 nucleotides are TGTGCCAGCAGTTACTCGCGGCAGGGAATCGGGTCCCAGCATTTT. Its protein is CASSYSRQGIGSQHF.